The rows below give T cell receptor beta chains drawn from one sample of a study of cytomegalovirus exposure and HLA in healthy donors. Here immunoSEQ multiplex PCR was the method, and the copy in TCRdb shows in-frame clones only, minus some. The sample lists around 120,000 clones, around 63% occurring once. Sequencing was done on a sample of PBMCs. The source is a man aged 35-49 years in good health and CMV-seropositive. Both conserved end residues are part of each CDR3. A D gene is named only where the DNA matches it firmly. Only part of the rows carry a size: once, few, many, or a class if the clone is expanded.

CDR3nt: TGTGCCAGCAGTCCCGGGGACAGGGAGCACGGCTACACCTTC; CDR3aa: CASSPGDREHGYTF; v_gene: TRBV6-5; j_gene: TRBJ1-2; abundance: NA; d_gene: TRBD1
CDR3nt: TGTGCCAGCAGTTTAAAGAGAGAGGACACTGAAGCTTTCTTT; CDR3aa: CASSLKREDTEAFF; v_gene: TRBV27; j_gene: TRBJ1-1; abundance: NA; d_gene: NA
CDR3nt: TGCGCCAGCAGCTTGGTGCAGGAAACCTACGAGCAGTACTTC; CDR3aa: CASSLVQETYEQYF; v_gene: TRBV5-1; j_gene: TRBJ2-7; abundance: NA; d_gene: NA
CDR3nt: TGTGCCAGCACCGGGGGGGGGAGCTCCTACGAGCAGTACTTC; CDR3aa: CASTGGGSSYEQYF; v_gene: TRBV11-2; j_gene: TRBJ2-7; abundance: once; d_gene: TRBD2
CDR3nt: TGTGCCAGCAGCTTAGGGCGTAGCGGGAGCTCCTACAATGAGCAGTTCTTC; CDR3aa: CASSLGRSGSSYNEQFF; v_gene: TRBV11-3; j_gene: TRBJ2-1; abundance: NA; d_gene: TRBD2
CDR3nt: TGTGCCAGCAGCCCCGTGACAGGGTACTACGAGCAGTACTTC; CDR3aa: CASSPVTGYYEQYF; v_gene: TRBV7-9; j_gene: TRBJ2-7; abundance: NA; d_gene: TRBD1
CDR3nt: TGTGCCAGCAGCAGTCGGGGGGCTCCCACAGATACGCAGTATTTT; CDR3aa: CASSSRGAPTDTQYF; v_gene: TRBV6-5; j_gene: TRBJ2-3; abundance: NA; d_gene: NA
CDR3nt: TGTGCCAGCAGCTTAGGGGACTATTTTATTTTAACCGGGGAGCTGTTTTTT; CDR3aa: CASSLGDYFILTGELFF; v_gene: TRBV2; j_gene: TRBJ2-2; abundance: NA; d_gene: TRBD2
CDR3nt: TGTGCCAGCAGTTACGGAGGGGGCCTTGGGTCCGCTTTCTTT; CDR3aa: CASSYGGGLGSAFF; v_gene: TRBV6-5; j_gene: TRBJ1-1; abundance: NA; d_gene: TRBD1
CDR3nt: TGTGCCAGCAGCTTGGAGTCGCGCCCCACGTTGGATACGCAGTATTTT; CDR3aa: CASSLESRPTLDTQYF; v_gene: TRBV5-8; j_gene: TRBJ2-3; abundance: NA; d_gene: NA
CDR3nt: TGTGCCAGCAAAAACGGGGGGCTAGGGGAGACCCAGTACTTC; CDR3aa: CASKNGGLGETQYF; v_gene: TRBV6-5; j_gene: TRBJ2-5; abundance: NA; d_gene: NA
CDR3nt: TGCGCCAGCAGCACGGGGATCTCTGGAAACACCATATATTTT; CDR3aa: CASSTGISGNTIYF; v_gene: TRBV5-1; j_gene: TRBJ1-3; abundance: NA; d_gene: NA
CDR3nt: TGTGCCATCAGTGTCTCGGTGGGCCTGGCGGCTGACACTAGGGAAGCTTTCTTT; CDR3aa: CAISVSVGLAADTREAFF; v_gene: TRBV10-3; j_gene: TRBJ1-1; abundance: NA; d_gene: NA
CDR3nt: TGTGCCAGTAGTATTTCGGGACAGCGTTATGGCTACACCTTC; CDR3aa: CASSISGQRYGYTF; v_gene: TRBV19; j_gene: TRBJ1-2; abundance: NA; d_gene: TRBD1
CDR3nt: TGTGCCAGCAGTTACATGGAGGGATCCTACGAGCAGTACTTC; CDR3aa: CASSYMEGSYEQYF; v_gene: TRBV6-6; j_gene: TRBJ2-7; abundance: NA; d_gene: NA
CDR3nt: TGTGCCAGCAGTCGGGACAGGGGTCGCAATCAGCCCCAGCATTTT; CDR3aa: CASSRDRGRNQPQHF; v_gene: TRBV6-1; j_gene: TRBJ1-5; abundance: NA; d_gene: TRBD1
CDR3nt: TGTGCTAGCAGCTTGAACAGGGGGCGGAATTCACCCCTCCACTTT; CDR3aa: CASSLNRGRNSPLHF; v_gene: TRBV11-1; j_gene: TRBJ1-6; abundance: NA; d_gene: TRBD1
CDR3nt: TGTGCCATCAAGGGACAGGGGTCCACTGAAGCTTTCTTT; CDR3aa: CAIKGQGSTEAFF; v_gene: TRBV10-3; j_gene: TRBJ1-1; abundance: NA; d_gene: TRBD1
CDR3nt: TGTGCCAGTAGTAAAGACCGCGGTAGCAATCAGCCCCAGCATTTT; CDR3aa: CASSKDRGSNQPQHF; v_gene: TRBV19; j_gene: TRBJ1-5; abundance: NA; d_gene: NA
CDR3nt: TGTGCCAGCAGTTTCCTACAGGGGTATGGCTACACCTTC; CDR3aa: CASSFLQGYGYTF; v_gene: TRBV27; j_gene: TRBJ1-2; abundance: NA; d_gene: TRBD1
CDR3nt: TGTGCCAGCAGTCCCCGAGTCGAGCAGTACTTC; CDR3aa: CASSPRVEQYF; v_gene: TRBV6-6; j_gene: TRBJ2-7; abundance: few; d_gene: NA
CDR3nt: TGTGCCAGCAGCTTGGGTGGACTGAGCTCCTATAATTCACCCCTCCACTTT; CDR3aa: CASSLGGLSSYNSPLHF; v_gene: TRBV5-4; j_gene: TRBJ1-6; abundance: NA; d_gene: NA
CDR3nt: TGTGCCAGCAGCTCGGACAGCTCTGGAAACACCATATATTTT; CDR3aa: CASSSDSSGNTIYF; v_gene: TRBV7-2; j_gene: TRBJ1-3; abundance: NA; d_gene: NA
CDR3nt: TGTGCCAGCAGCCCGACTAGCGGGAGGAGCTCCTACAATGAGCAGTTCTTC; CDR3aa: CASSPTSGRSSYNEQFF; v_gene: TRBV4-2; j_gene: TRBJ2-1; abundance: NA; d_gene: TRBD2
CDR3nt: TGTGCCACCAAAAAAACCCCGGGACTAGAAGACGAGCAGTACTTC; CDR3aa: CATKKTPGLEDEQYF; v_gene: TRBV15; j_gene: TRBJ2-7; abundance: NA; d_gene: TRBD2
CDR3nt: TGCGCCAGCAGTCAATCGCTGTTGGGGGCTCCCACCGGGGAGCTGTTTTTT; CDR3aa: CASSQSLLGAPTGELFF; v_gene: TRBV23-1; j_gene: TRBJ2-2; abundance: NA; d_gene: NA
CDR3nt: TGTGCCAGCAGCCCCGACAGGGGGGCCCACGAGCAGTACTTC; CDR3aa: CASSPDRGAHEQYF; v_gene: TRBV11-2; j_gene: TRBJ2-7; abundance: NA; d_gene: TRBD1
CDR3nt: TGTGCCAGCAGTCCCGGGACAGGGCTGTATCAGCCCCAGCATTTT; CDR3aa: CASSPGTGLYQPQHF; v_gene: TRBV6-5; j_gene: TRBJ1-5; abundance: NA; d_gene: TRBD1
CDR3nt: TGCAGCGTTGACGGGGGACGAGATACGCAGTATTTT; CDR3aa: CSVDGGRDTQYF; v_gene: TRBV29-1; j_gene: TRBJ2-3; abundance: NA; d_gene: NA
CDR3nt: TGTGCGACTACTCCCCGGACGGGGACTAATGAAAAACTGTTTTTT; CDR3aa: CATTPRTGTNEKLFF; v_gene: TRBV10-3; j_gene: TRBJ1-4; abundance: NA; d_gene: NA
CDR3nt: TGTGCCAGCAGCTTAGGGACAGGAGTTAGCAATCAGCCCCAGCATTTT; CDR3aa: CASSLGTGVSNQPQHF; v_gene: TRBV7-2; j_gene: TRBJ1-5; abundance: NA; d_gene: TRBD1
CDR3nt: TGTGCCAGCTCGCAAACAGGGGTCAATCAGCCCCAGCATTTT; CDR3aa: CASSQTGVNQPQHF; v_gene: TRBV18; j_gene: TRBJ1-5; abundance: NA; d_gene: TRBD1
CDR3nt: TGTGCCAGCAGTGTCCAGGGGGCGAACACTGAAGCTTTCTTT; CDR3aa: CASSVQGANTEAFF; v_gene: TRBV2; j_gene: TRBJ1-1; abundance: NA; d_gene: TRBD1
CDR3nt: TGTGCCAGCACCCCACAGGGATGGACTGAAGCTTTCTTT; CDR3aa: CASTPQGWTEAFF; v_gene: TRBV28; j_gene: TRBJ1-1; abundance: once; d_gene: NA
CDR3nt: TGTGCCAGCAGCTCGGGGACTAGCGGGGGGGCAACAGATACGCAGTATTTT; CDR3aa: CASSSGTSGGATDTQYF; v_gene: TRBV9; j_gene: TRBJ2-3; abundance: once; d_gene: TRBD2
CDR3nt: TGTGCCAGCAGCAAACTGGGACAGGGGGCCTACGAGCAGTACTTC; CDR3aa: CASSKLGQGAYEQYF; v_gene: TRBV13; j_gene: TRBJ2-7; abundance: NA; d_gene: TRBD1
CDR3nt: TGCGCCAGTAATGTGGGCAGGTCTAACACTGAAGCTTTCTTT; CDR3aa: CASNVGRSNTEAFF; v_gene: TRBV4-1; j_gene: TRBJ1-1; abundance: NA; d_gene: NA
CDR3nt: TGTGCCAGCAGTGAAGCAGAGGAATTTAGCTCCTACGAGCAGTACTTC; CDR3aa: CASSEAEEFSSYEQYF; v_gene: TRBV6-1; j_gene: TRBJ2-7; abundance: NA; d_gene: NA
CDR3nt: TGTGCCAGCTCACCACCCTCAGTGGGGGCGAACTATGGCTACACCTTC; CDR3aa: CASSPPSVGANYGYTF; v_gene: TRBV18; j_gene: TRBJ1-2; abundance: NA; d_gene: NA
CDR3nt: TGTGCCAGCAGCTTATCTGGGCAGGGTTCGGTCTATGGCTACACCTTC; CDR3aa: CASSLSGQGSVYGYTF; v_gene: TRBV7-2; j_gene: TRBJ1-2; abundance: NA; d_gene: NA
CDR3nt: TGTGCCAGCAGCTTAGGGCAGGGGGCATTAGATACGCAGTATTTT; CDR3aa: CASSLGQGALDTQYF; v_gene: TRBV5-5; j_gene: TRBJ2-3; abundance: few; d_gene: TRBD1
CDR3nt: TGTGCCAGCAGCTTGGCTGGGACAGTTTACAATGAGCAGTTCTTC; CDR3aa: CASSLAGTVYNEQFF; v_gene: TRBV5-4; j_gene: TRBJ2-1; abundance: few; d_gene: TRBD1
CDR3nt: TGCGCCAGCAGCCAAGCTGTACGGAGCACAGATACGCAGTATTTT; CDR3aa: CASSQAVRSTDTQYF; v_gene: TRBV4-1; j_gene: TRBJ2-3; abundance: NA; d_gene: NA
CDR3nt: TGTGCCAGCAGTACGACAGCGGGGGGAAACACCATATATTTT; CDR3aa: CASSTTAGGNTIYF; v_gene: TRBV5-4; j_gene: TRBJ1-3; abundance: few; d_gene: NA
CDR3nt: TGTGCCAGCAGTGGACTAGACTACGAGCAGTACTTC; CDR3aa: CASSGLDYEQYF; v_gene: TRBV27; j_gene: TRBJ2-7; abundance: NA; d_gene: TRBD2
CDR3nt: TGTGCCAGCAGCTTGTATGGAGCTTCTGAAGCTTTCTTT; CDR3aa: CASSLYGASEAFF; v_gene: TRBV5-4; j_gene: TRBJ1-1; abundance: NA; d_gene: NA
CDR3nt: TGTGCCAGCAGCTTACGGGAAGGTCGAGGTCAGCCCCAGCATTTT; CDR3aa: CASSLREGRGQPQHF; v_gene: TRBV7-2; j_gene: TRBJ1-5; abundance: NA; d_gene: NA
CDR3nt: TGTGCCAGCAGGGGGACTAGCGCGGTCACCGGGGAGCTGTTTTTT; CDR3aa: CASRGTSAVTGELFF; v_gene: TRBV2; j_gene: TRBJ2-2; abundance: few; d_gene: TRBD2